This T cell receptor (beta chain) came from a study of blood T cell repertoires in COVID-19. Germline CDR1 LGHNA, CDR2 YSLEER. Losses at the gene ends were 6 bases for V and 6 bases for J; bases not matched to a gene: 9. This CDR3 comprises 15 residues. Only in-frame clones appear in the TCRdb table, and some are missing; sequencing was by immunoSEQ multiplex PCR. The repertoire includes roughly 260,000 clones, around nine tenths of them detected once, and over 7.5% sits in the top ten. The gene calls are TRBV4-3 and TRBJ2-2, with 8 bases aligning to TRBD1. This receptor was identified in a man aged 35 to 55 who had recovered from COVID-19. Sample: peripheral blood. CDR3 sequence reads: CASRQDRVVPGELFF. The CDR3, as DNA: TGCGCCAGCAGACAGGACAGGGTCGTCCCCGGGGAGCTGTTTTTT.